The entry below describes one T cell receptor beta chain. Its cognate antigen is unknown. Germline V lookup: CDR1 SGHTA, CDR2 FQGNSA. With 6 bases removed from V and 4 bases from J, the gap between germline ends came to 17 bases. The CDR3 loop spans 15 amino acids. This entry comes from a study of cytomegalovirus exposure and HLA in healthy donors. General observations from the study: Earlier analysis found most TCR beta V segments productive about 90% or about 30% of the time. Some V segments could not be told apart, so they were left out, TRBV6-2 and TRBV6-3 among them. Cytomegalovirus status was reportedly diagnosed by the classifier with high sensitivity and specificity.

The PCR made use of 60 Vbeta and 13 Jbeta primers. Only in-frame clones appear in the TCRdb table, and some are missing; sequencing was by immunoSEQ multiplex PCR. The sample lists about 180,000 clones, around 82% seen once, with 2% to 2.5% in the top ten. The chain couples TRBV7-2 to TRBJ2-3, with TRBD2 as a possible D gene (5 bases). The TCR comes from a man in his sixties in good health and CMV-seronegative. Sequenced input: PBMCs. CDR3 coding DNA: TGTGCCAGCAGGCGTAGAGCGGTCCCCGCAGATACGCAGTATTTT. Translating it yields CASRRRAVPADTQYF.